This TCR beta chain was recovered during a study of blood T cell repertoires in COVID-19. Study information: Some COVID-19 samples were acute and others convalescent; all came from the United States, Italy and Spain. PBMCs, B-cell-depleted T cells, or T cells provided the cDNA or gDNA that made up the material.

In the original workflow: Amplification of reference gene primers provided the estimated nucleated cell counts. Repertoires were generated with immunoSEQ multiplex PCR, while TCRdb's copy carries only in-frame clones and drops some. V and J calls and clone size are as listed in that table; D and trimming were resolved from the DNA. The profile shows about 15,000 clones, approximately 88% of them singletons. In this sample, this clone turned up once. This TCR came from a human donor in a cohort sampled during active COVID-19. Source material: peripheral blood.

The chain's CDR3 is CASSIDFGGNQPQHF. The CDR3 nucleotides read TGTGCCAGTAGTATAGATTTCGGGGGCAATCAGCCCCAGCATTTT. The rearrangement uses TRBV19 and TRBJ1-5; D remains ambiguous. CDR1 LNHDA and CDR2 SQIVND come from the germline V gene (reference sequence). The V gene lost 0 bases and the J gene lost 2 bases, with 8 bases spanning the gap. This CDR3 has 15 amino acids. The full variable domain, with the rest looked up from reference TRBV19 and TRBJ1-5, is DGGITQSPKYLFRKEGQNVTLSCEQNLNHDAMYWYRQDPGQGLRLIYYSQIVNDFQKGDIAEGYSVSREKKESFPLTVTSAQKNPTAFYLCASSIDFGGNQPQHFGDGTRLSIL.